This passage covers 8 T cell receptor beta chains from one sample sequenced in a study of T-cell memory formation after mild COVID-19. MiXCR, run by TCRdb on the 5' RACE reads, gives a single entry per CDR3 protein. Of 150,000 to 200,000 distinct CDR3 sequences in the sample, roughly 28% are singletons; the top ten hold 12%. Specimen: PBMCs or a T cell subset sorted from them (not recorded which). The receptor source for this set is an adult woman who had mild COVID-19 (a few samples of this study predate the infection). Cell type and time point are not known.

The CDR3 DNA sequence: TGTGCCAGCAGTCCAACCCTGGACAATGAGCAGTTCTTC. It translates to CASSPTLDNEQFF. The chain links TRBV27 to TRBJ2-1; the D is unclear. The CDR3 is made up of 13 amino acids. Germline V CDR1 and CDR2: MNHEY, SMNVEV (reference sequence). Trimming left V 5 bases short and J 5 bases short, with 10 bases between.

The V and J genes are TRBV4-3 and TRBJ1-5; maybe TRBD1 (6 bases). V was pared by 4 bases and J by 2 bases, with 12 bases between. The CDR3 covers 15 residues. Germline CDR1 is LGHNA and CDR2 is YSLEER. The DNA for the CDR3 is TGCGCCAGCAGCCTACAACAGGGTGGCAATCAGCCCCAGCATTTT. It is translated as CASSLQQGGNQPQHF.

This clonotype occurred a few times. V gene TRBV12-5 combines with J gene TRBJ2-5, with a tentative D call TRBD2 (6 bases). Germline CDR1 is LGHNT and CDR2 is FRNRAP. With 4 bases removed from V and 1 base from J, the gap between germline ends came to 7 bases. The CDR3 loop spans 13 amino acids. The CDR3 sequence is CASGSSAQETQYF. CDR3 coding DNA: TGTGCTAGTGGTTCTAGCGCCCAAGAGACCCAGTACTTC. Looking up the rest from reference TRBV12-5 and TRBJ2-5 gives the full variable domain: DARVTQTPRHKVTEMGQEVTMRCQPILGHNTVFWYRQTMMQGLELLAYFRNRAPLDDSGMPKDRFSAEMPDATLATLKIQPSEPRDSAVYFCASGSSAQETQYFGPGTRLLVL.

There are a few counts of this clonotype. This chain joins TRBV20-1 and TRBJ1-1; D ambiguous. Between the trimmed V and J ends, which lost 0 bases and 5 bases, there was a span of 7 bases. This CDR3 is built from 12 residues. Germline V lookup: CDR1 DFQATT, CDR2 SNEGSKA (reference sequence). CDR3: CSARDGRTEAFF. CDR3 DNA: TGCAGTGCTAGAGACGGCAGGACTGAAGCTTTCTTT.

CDR3 DNA: TGTGCCAGCAGTTACTCCCAGTTCGAGGGTTACTACGAGCAGTACTTC. Translating gives CASSYSQFEGYYEQYF. V gene TRBV6-2 or TRBV6-3 combines with J gene TRBJ2-7; TRBD2 is a possible D gene (5 bases). The CDR3 is made up of 16 amino acids. V shed 0 bases and J shed 3 bases, with 15 bases lying between them. Germline V CDR1 and CDR2: MNHEY, SVGEGT.

In this sample, this clonotype turned up a few times. The rearrangement uses TRBV2 and TRBJ2-1; D tentatively fits TRBD1 or TRBD2 (5 bases each). The germline V gene has CDR1 SNHLY and CDR2 FYNNEI. Trimming stripped 6 bases from V and 2 bases from J, with 14 bases between. The CDR3 is 15 residues long. The CDR3 is CASSRGTGPYNEQFF. The CDR3 DNA is TGTGCCAGCAGCCGAGGGACGGGACCCTACAATGAGCAGTTCTTC. Looking up the rest from reference TRBV2 and TRBJ2-1 gives the full variable domain: EPEVTQTPSHQVTQMGQEVILRCVPISNHLYFYWYRQILGQKVEFLVSFYNNEISEKSEIFDDQFSVERPDGSNFTLKIRSTKLEDSAMYFCASSRGTGPYNEQFFGPGTRLTVL.

V gene TRBV5-1 combines with J gene TRBJ1-4, with no clear D. The V and J ends lost 0 bases and 4 bases respectively, with 7 bases between them. The CDR3 is 14 amino acids. In germline, CDR1 is SGHRS, CDR2 YFSETQ. CDR3 amino acids: CASSLGPDNEKLFF. Here the CDR3 DNA reads TGCGCCAGCAGCTTGGGGCCGGATAATGAAAAACTGTTTTTT.

The chain uses TRBV7-9 and TRBJ2-5; D is perhaps TRBD1 (5 bases). Germline-derived CDR1 and CDR2 are SEHNR and FQNEAQ (reference sequence). CDR3 length: 14 residues. The germline V and J ends were trimmed by 5 bases and 0 bases, with 10 bases remaining between them. CDR3 amino acids: CASSLDTYQETQYF. The CDR3 nucleotides are TGTGCCAGCAGCCTGGACACGTACCAAGAGACCCAGTACTTC.